A single sample gave rise to the 24 T cell receptor beta chains below, sequenced in a study of molecular identifiers for immune sequencing clone quantification. MiXCR, run by TCRdb on the PCR reads, gives a single entry per CDR3 protein. The data show under 650,000 distinct CDR3 sequences, just under 20% seen once. The sequencing input was naive CD8+ T cells from blood, with Jurkat cell RNA spiked in. Subset defined: FACS-sorted CD8+CD4-CCR7+CD45RA+ naive T cells. The source is a human donor in good health. Some libraries in this study had Jurkat cell RNA spiked in.

A few counts support this clonotype. At one boundary the junction diverges from the germline segment, which might be a read error. This chain connects TRBV7-9 to TRBJ1-2; TRBD1 matches 8 bases. Germline V gene data show CDR1 as SEHNR and CDR2 as FQNEAQ (reference sequence). The CDR3 length is 14 residues. The CDR3, as DNA: TGTGCCAGCAGCTTGACAGGGGAGGCCTATGGCCACACCTTC. Translating it yields CASSLTGEAYGHTF.

J is TRBJ1-2 and V is TRBV3-1; unclear D gene. Looked up from germline, CDR1 is LGHDT and CDR2 is YNNKEL (reference sequence). Deletions cut 0 bases from V and 8 bases from J, with 16 bases between. This CDR3 is built from 15 residues. In DNA, the CDR3 is TGTGCCAGCAGCCAAGACTCTTGGGCGATTTGGGGCTACACCTTC. Encoded protein: CASSQDSWAIWGYTF.

This clonotype was found once. An end of the junction does not agree with germline; a read error may underlie this. The CDR3 coding sequence is TGTGCCAGCAGTTACCTCCGGCCAAACATCGGGGAGCTGTTTTTT. Translation gives CASSYLRPNIGELFF. The chain couples TRBV6-2 or TRBV6-3 to TRBJ2-2; D remains unclear. Germline values: CDR1 MNHEY, CDR2 SVGEGT. The CDR3 runs 15 residues.

In this sample, this clonotype turned up many times. This sequence joins TRBV5-4 and TRBJ2-2; 10 bases align to TRBD2. The ends lost 0 bases at V and 4 bases at J; junction bases unmatched: 3. The germline V gene has CDR1 SGHNT and CDR2 YYREEE (reference sequence). The CDR3 has 16 residues. The CDR3 sequence: CASSLELAGVTGELFF. For the CDR3, the DNA is TGTGCCAGCAGCTTGGAGCTAGCGGGAGTCACCGGGGAGCTGTTTTTT.

Concerning this clonotype: Just one base apart from a much larger clone, this may be a read error. This rearrangement joins TRBV24-1 to TRBJ2-1; D is perhaps TRBD1 (5 bases). The V gene's germline CDR1 is KGHDR and CDR2 SFDVKD. CDR3 length equals 14 residues. V was trimmed by 3 bases and J by 6 bases, leaving 11 bases between them. CDR3 DNA: TGTGCCACCAGTGATAAGCTAAGGGGCAATGAGCAGTTCTTC. As protein: CATSDKLRGNEQFF.

This clonotype has a count of ten or more. The chain carries TRBV4-3 and TRBJ2-7; maybe TRBD1 (6 bases). Trimming pared 0 bases from V and 5 bases from J, leaving 11 bases between. Germline lookup yields CDR1 LGHNA and CDR2 YSLEER. The CDR3 contains 14 residues. The CDR3 loop is CASSQERAGDEQYF. The CDR3 DNA reads TGCGCCAGCAGCCAAGAGAGGGCAGGGGACGAGCAGTACTTC.

This clonotype was picked up many times. A much larger clone is a single base away; this may be a read error. The genes are TRBV7-2 and TRBJ2-7; 12 bases match TRBD1. CDR3 length: 14 amino acids. Germline V gene data show CDR1 as SGHTA and CDR2 as FQGNSA. Trimming at V came to 5 bases and at J to 5 bases, leaving 4 bases not matched to a gene. CDR3 sequence: CASSLGTGGNEQYF. The CDR3 region has the DNA TGTGCCAGCAGCCTCGGGACAGGGGGCAACGAGCAGTACTTC.

The table lists this clonotype with many counts. This chain connects TRBV6-6 to TRBJ2-3; TRBD1 might be the D (6 bases). Germline CDR1 reads MNHNY; CDR2 reads SVGAGI (reference sequence). V was clipped by 1 base and J by 2 bases, with 10 bases between them. The CDR3 is made up of 15 amino acids. DNA of the CDR3: TGTGCCAGCAGTTACTGGGACACGAACACAGATACGCAGTATTTT. Translation: CASSYWDTNTDTQYF.

The genes are TRBV6-1 and TRBJ1-2, with unresolved D. From germline, CDR1 is MNHNS and CDR2 SASEGT. CDR3 length: 15 residues. Trimming took 3 bases from V and 0 from J, leaving 11 bases between them. DNA of the CDR3: TGTGCCAGCAGTGAGTGGGTGACCGCTAACTATGGCTACACCTTC. Translation gives CASSEWVTANYGYTF.

Ten or more counts support this clonotype. The J gene is TRBJ2-3, the V gene TRBV12-3 or TRBV12-4; D not certain. V was cut by 2 bases and J by 0 bases, with 6 bases left in between. This CDR3 contains 14 residues. For the CDR3, the DNA is TGTGCCAGCAGTTTACAGACCAGCACAGATACGCAGTATTTT. This sequence encodes CASSLQTSTDTQYF.

Regarding this clonotype: This may arise from a read error, as a much more abundant clone is one base away. This chain connects TRBV20-1 to TRBJ1-2; maybe TRBD1 (6 bases). The length of the CDR3 is 10 residues. Trimming left V 6 bases short and J 6 bases short, with 8 bases between. CDR1 is DFQATT and CDR2 is SNEGSKA in the germline V gene (reference sequence). The CDR3 coding sequence is TGCAGTGCGGACAGCCATGGCTACACCTTC. This codes for CSADSHGYTF.

Many counts were recorded for this clonotype. The J gene is TRBJ2-7, the V gene TRBV27; 8 bases are shared with TRBD2. There are 17 residues in the CDR3. The ends lost 5 bases at V and 2 bases at J; junction bases unmatched: 14. Germline CDR1 reads MNHEY; CDR2 reads SMNVEV (reference sequence). The CDR3 DNA sequence: TGTGCCAGCAGTCAGCTCATAGCGGGGATGGCACCCTACGAGCAGTACTTC. Translated, it gives CASSQLIAGMAPYEQYF.

The gene calls are TRBV4-1 and TRBJ2-7, with TRBD1 identical over 8 bases. Unmatched junction bases numbered 3, after V lost 1 base and J lost 4 bases. CDR1 MGHRA and CDR2 YSYEKL come from the germline V gene. This CDR3 is 14 amino acids long. The CDR3 is CASSQANRGYEQYF. The CDR3 coding sequence is TGCGCCAGCAGCCAAGCTAACAGGGGGTACGAGCAGTACTTC.

This clonotype was picked up a small number of times. The chain combines TRBV11-2 with TRBJ2-1; TRBD2 might be the D (6 bases). The CDR3 runs 14 residues. CDR1 is SGHAT and CDR2 is FQNNGV in the germline V gene. V lost 1 base and J 8 bases, leaving 12 bases between the germline ends. CDR3 sequence (DNA): TGTGCCAGCAGCTTAGGGGGCGGGGAATATGAGCAGTTCTTC. Its translation: CASSLGGGEYEQFF.

CDR3 loop: CASSFVHTASSYNEQFF. The DNA of the CDR3 is TGTGCCAGCAGTTTCGTGCATACAGCCAGCTCCTACAATGAGCAGTTCTTC. The rearrangement links TRBV6-5 to TRBJ2-1, with no clear D. The V end was cut by 4 bases, the J end by 0 bases, with 16 bases between. Germline V gene sequence: CDR1 MNHEY, CDR2 SVGAGI. The CDR3 consists of 17 residues.

This rearrangement joins TRBV10-3 to TRBJ2-2, with D perhaps TRBD1 or TRBD2 (5 bases each). Germline values: CDR1 ENHRY, CDR2 SYGVKD. V shed 0 bases and J shed 0 bases, with 11 bases lying between them. There are 17 residues in the CDR3. CDR3 loop: CAISESLGVANTGELFF. The CDR3 nucleotides read TGTGCCATCAGTGAGTCTTTGGGGGTCGCGAACACCGGGGAGCTGTTTTTT.

This clonotype was seen at least ten times. The V gene is TRBV2, the J gene TRBJ2-5; 8 positions agree with TRBD1. From germline, CDR1 is SNHLY and CDR2 FYNNEI. V was pared by 6 bases and J by 1 base, with 4 bases of the junction left unmatched. CDR3 size: 14 residues. DNA of the CDR3: TGTGCCAGCAGACAAACAGGGGGCCAAGAGACCCAGTACTTC. As protein: CASRQTGGQETQYF.

The CDR3 loop is CASRSGDSYNEQFF. The CDR3 coding sequence is TGTGCCAGCAGATCCGGGGACTCCTACAATGAGCAGTTCTTC. This chain links TRBV12-3 or TRBV12-4 with TRBJ2-1, with D perhaps matching TRBD2 (5 bases). This CDR3 has 14 residues. Trimming pared 6 bases from V and 0 bases from J, leaving 9 bases between.

Regarding this clonotype: At one of its ends the junction is not consistent with the germline gene, which may arise from a read error. The V gene is TRBV2, the J gene TRBJ2-3; 11 nucleotides line up with TRBD2. Germline V gene lookup returns CDR1 SNHLY and CDR2 FYNNEI. The CDR3 has 16 amino acids. CDR3 amino acids: CASGEGSGGATDTQYF. CDR3 DNA: TGTGCCAGCGGTGAAGGTAGCGGGGGGGCGACAGATACGCAGTATTTT.

Worth noting for this clonotype: This sequence may be a read error, since a much larger clone differs from it by one base. The chain uses TRBV27 and TRBJ2-1, with TRBD1 identical over 10 bases. In germline, CDR1 is MNHEY, CDR2 SMNVEV (reference sequence). This CDR3 spans 15 amino acids. CDR3 in amino acids: CASRPGTGVYNEQLF. In DNA, the CDR3 is TGTGCCAGCAGGCCGGGGACAGGGGTATATAATGAGCAGCTCTTC.

A few counts support this clonotype. The CDR3 loop is CASSLAGYEDNEQFF. CDR3 nucleotide sequence: TGTGCCAGCAGTTTAGCAGGGTACGAGGACAATGAGCAGTTCTTC. The chain has TRBV12-3 or TRBV12-4 and TRBJ2-1; no clear D. This CDR3 has 15 amino acids. Trimming pared 0 bases from V and 5 bases from J, leaving 11 bases between.

This clonotype occurred many times. V usage is TRBV14 and J usage is TRBJ1-5; D call uncertain. The germline gives CDR1 SGHDN, CDR2 FVKESK. The CDR3 contains 17 residues. Deletions cut 0 bases from V and 5 bases from J, with 17 bases between. CDR3 in amino acids: CASSQDALAELDQPQHF. CDR3 nucleotide sequence: TGTGCCAGCAGCCAAGACGCCTTAGCAGAACTTGATCAGCCCCAGCATTTT.

There are a few counts of this clonotype. A read error may produce the germline difference seen at one junction end. V and J are TRBV19 and TRBJ1-4, with 7 bases fitting TRBD1. The CDR3 runs 14 residues. Per germline, CDR1 LNHDA and CDR2 SQIVND (reference sequence). The CDR3 is CASRPTGDAEKLVF. For the CDR3, the DNA is TGTGCCAGTAGACCTACAGGGGACGCGGAAAAACTGGTTTTT.

Ten or more counts support this clonotype. The chain uses TRBV7-9 and TRBJ2-1, with 8 bases aligning to TRBD1. Trimming took 4 bases from V and 9 from J; bases not matched to a gene: 8. Germline CDR1 SEHNR, CDR2 FQNEAQ (reference sequence). This CDR3 comprises 14 residues. Here the CDR3 DNA reads TGTGCCAGCAGCTCCGGACAGGGAGTTGGTGAGCAGTTCTTC. Protein: CASSSGQGVGEQFF.